This T cell receptor (beta chain) is drawn from a study of shared clonotypes between healthy human individuals. On the study more broadly: Donors were a couple of women and a few men aged 18 to 49.

V lost 0 bases, J lost 4 bases, and 8 bases lay in between. CDR1 is SGHNT and CDR2 is YYREEE in the germline V gene (reference sequence). This CDR3 has 13 amino acids. Investigators spread the genomic DNA of each subset evenly over several immunoSEQ plates. It was approximately 280 ng DNA, about 30,000 T cell genomes, that went into each replicate PCR of unsorted PBMC. TCRdb keeps only in-frame clones here, not all; method: immunoSEQ multiplex PCR. This sample carries about 480,000 clones, 75% to 85% of them seen once, and the ten largest clones take approximately 13%. The clonotype comes from a middle-aged woman in good health. Some clones in this sample may be carry-over from other donors' samples. Specimen: PBMCs. The chain links TRBV5-4 to TRBJ2-7; D remains unclear. For the CDR3, the DNA is TGTGCCAGCAGCTTGGGGTCCGGGTACGAGCAGTACTTC. Its protein product is CASSLGSGYEQYF.